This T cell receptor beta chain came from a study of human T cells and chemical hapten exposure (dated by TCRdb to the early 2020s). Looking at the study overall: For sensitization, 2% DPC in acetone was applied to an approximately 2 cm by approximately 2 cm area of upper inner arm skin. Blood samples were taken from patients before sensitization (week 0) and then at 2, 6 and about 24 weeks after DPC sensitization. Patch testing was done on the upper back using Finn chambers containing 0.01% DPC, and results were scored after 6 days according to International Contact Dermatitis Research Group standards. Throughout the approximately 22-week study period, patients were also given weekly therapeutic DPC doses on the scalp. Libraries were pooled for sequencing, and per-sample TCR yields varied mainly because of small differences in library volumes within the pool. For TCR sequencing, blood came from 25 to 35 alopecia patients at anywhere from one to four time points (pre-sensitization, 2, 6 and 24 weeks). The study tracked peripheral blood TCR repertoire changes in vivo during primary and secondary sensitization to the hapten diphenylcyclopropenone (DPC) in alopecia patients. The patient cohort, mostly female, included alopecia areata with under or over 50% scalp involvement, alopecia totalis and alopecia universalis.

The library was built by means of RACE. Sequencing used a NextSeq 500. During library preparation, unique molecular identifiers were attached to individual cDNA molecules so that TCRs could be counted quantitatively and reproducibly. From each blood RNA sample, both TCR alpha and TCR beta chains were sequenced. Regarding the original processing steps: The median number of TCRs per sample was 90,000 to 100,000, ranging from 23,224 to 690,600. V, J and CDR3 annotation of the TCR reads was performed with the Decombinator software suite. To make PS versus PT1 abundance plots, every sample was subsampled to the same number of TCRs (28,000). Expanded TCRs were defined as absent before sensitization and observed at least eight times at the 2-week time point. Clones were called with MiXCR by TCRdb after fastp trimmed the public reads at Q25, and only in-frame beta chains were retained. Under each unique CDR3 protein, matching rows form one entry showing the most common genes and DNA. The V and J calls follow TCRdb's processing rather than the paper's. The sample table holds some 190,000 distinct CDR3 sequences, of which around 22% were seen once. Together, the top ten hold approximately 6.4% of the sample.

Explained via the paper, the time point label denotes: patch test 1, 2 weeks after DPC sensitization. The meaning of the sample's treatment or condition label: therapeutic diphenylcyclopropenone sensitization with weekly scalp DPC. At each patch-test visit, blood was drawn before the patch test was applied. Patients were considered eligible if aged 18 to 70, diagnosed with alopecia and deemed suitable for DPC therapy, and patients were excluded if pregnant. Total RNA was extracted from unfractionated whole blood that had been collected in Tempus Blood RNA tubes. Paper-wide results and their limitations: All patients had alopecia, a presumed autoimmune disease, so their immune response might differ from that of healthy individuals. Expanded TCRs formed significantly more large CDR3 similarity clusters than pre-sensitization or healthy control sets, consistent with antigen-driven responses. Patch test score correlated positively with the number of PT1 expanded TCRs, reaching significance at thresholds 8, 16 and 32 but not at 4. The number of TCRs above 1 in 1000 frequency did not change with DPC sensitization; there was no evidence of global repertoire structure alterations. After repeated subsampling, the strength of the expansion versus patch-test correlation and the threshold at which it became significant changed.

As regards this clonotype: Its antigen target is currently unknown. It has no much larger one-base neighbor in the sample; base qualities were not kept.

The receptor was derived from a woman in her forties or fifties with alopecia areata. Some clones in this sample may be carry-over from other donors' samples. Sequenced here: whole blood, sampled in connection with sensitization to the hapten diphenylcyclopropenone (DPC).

The CDR3 amino acid sequence is: CASSNSGQNTEAFF. The nucleotides are TGTGCCAGCTCCAACTCGGGACAGAACACTGAAGCTTTCTTT. The chain is assembled from TRBV18 and TRBJ1-1, with TRBD1 as a weak D call on 6 bases. Relative to germline, V is 6 bases shorter and J is 1 base shorter, with 12 bases between their ends. Looking up the germline V gene yields CDR1 KGHSH and CDR2 LQKENI. Reading from cysteine to phenylalanine, the CDR3 counts 14 amino acids. Only the CDR3 DNA is retained, 42 bases long and in frame from the first base.